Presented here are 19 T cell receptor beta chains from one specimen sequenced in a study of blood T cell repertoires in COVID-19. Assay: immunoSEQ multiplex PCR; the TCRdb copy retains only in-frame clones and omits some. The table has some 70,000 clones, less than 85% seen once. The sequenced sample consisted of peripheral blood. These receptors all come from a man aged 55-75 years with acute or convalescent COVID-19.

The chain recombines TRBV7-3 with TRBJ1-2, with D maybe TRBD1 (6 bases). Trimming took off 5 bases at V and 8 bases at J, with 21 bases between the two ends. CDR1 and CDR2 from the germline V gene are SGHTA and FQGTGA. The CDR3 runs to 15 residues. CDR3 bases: TGTGCCAGCAGCCCCCATTCCAGGGGAGGGGGAGGCTACACCTTC. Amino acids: CASSPHSRGGGGYTF.

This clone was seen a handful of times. Written as DNA, the CDR3 is TGTGCCAGCAGTTACGGCACAGGGGGCTGGAATGAGCAGTTCTTC. This gives the protein CASSYGTGGWNEQFF. The V gene is TRBV6-5, the J gene TRBJ2-1; TRBD1 matches at 9 bases. The J segment lost 7 bases and the V segment lost 2 bases, leaving 6 bases of the junction unmatched. The CDR3 contains 15 residues. Germline values: CDR1 MNHEY, CDR2 SVGAGI.

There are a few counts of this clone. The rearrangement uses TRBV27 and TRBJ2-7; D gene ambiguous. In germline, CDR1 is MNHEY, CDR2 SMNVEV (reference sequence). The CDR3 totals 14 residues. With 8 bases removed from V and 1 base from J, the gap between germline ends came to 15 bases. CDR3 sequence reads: CASGAAVTSYEQYF. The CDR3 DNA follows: TGTGCCAGCGGTGCCGCGGTTACTTCCTACGAGCAGTACTTC.

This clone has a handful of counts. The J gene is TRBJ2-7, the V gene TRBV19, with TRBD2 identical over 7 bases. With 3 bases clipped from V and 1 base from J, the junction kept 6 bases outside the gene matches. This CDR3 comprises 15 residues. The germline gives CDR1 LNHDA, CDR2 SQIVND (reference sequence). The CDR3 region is CASSIRGTTSYEQYF. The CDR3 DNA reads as TGTGCCAGTAGTATTCGTGGGACTACATCCTACGAGCAGTACTTC.

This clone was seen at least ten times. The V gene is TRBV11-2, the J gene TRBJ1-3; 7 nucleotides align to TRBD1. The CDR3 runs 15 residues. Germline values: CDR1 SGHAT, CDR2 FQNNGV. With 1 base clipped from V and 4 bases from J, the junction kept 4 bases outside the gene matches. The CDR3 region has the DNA TGTGCCAGCAGCTTAGTCACAGGGGCCGGAAACACCATATATTTT. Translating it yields CASSLVTGAGNTIYF.

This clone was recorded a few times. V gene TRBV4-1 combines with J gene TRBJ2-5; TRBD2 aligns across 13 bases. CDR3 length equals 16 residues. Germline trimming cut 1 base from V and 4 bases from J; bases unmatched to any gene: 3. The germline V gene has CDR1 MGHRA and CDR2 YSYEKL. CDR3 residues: CASSQATSGGAETQYF. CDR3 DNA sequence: TGCGCCAGCAGCCAAGCCACTAGCGGGGGGGCAGAGACCCAGTACTTC.

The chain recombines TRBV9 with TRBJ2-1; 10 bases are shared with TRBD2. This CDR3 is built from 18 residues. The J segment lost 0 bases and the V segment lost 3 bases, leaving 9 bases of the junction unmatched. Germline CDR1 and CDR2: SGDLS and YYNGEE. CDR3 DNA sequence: TGTGCCAGCAGCGGAGGGCTAGCGGGGGTTAGCTCCTACAATGAGCAGTTCTTC. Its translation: CASSGGLAGVSSYNEQFF.

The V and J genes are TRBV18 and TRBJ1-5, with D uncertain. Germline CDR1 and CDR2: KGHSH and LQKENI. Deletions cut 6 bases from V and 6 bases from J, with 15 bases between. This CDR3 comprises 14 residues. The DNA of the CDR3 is TGTGCCAGCTCCCCTGTAGGAGGGAGTCAGCCCCAGCATTTT. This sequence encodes CASSPVGGSQPQHF.

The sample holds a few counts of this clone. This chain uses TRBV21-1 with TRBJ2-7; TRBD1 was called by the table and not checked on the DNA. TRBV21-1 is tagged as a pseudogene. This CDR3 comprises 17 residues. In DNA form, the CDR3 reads TGTGCCAGCAGCCACCGGGACAGGAGGAGAATATCCTACGAGCAGTACGTC. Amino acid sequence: CASSHRDRRRISYEQYV.

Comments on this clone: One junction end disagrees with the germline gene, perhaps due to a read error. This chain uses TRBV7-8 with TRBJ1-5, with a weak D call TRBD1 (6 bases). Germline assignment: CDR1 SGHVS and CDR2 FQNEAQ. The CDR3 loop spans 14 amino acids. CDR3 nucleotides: TGTGCCAGCAGATTAGGGGACATAAATCAGCCCCAGCATTTT. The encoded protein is CASRLGDINQPQHF.

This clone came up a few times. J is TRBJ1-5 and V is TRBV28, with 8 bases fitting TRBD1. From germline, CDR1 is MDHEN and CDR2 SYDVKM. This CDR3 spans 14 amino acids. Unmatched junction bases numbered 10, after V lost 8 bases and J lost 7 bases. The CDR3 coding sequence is TGTGCCAGCCGCGGACAGGGTGTTGGGCAGCCCCAGCATTTT. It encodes CASRGQGVGQPQHF.

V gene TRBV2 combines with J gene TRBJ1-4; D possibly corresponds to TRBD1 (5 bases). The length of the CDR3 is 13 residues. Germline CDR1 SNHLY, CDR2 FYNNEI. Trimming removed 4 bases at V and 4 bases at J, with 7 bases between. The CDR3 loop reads CASSGQLNEKLFF. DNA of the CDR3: TGTGCCAGCAGTGGACAGCTTAATGAAAAACTGTTTTTT.

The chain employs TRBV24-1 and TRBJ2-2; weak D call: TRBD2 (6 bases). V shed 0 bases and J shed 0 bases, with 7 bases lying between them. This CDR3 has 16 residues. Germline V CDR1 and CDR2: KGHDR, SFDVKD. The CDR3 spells CATSDLASANTGELFF. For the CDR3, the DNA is TGTGCCACCAGTGATTTGGCTAGCGCGAACACCGGGGAGCTGTTTTTT.

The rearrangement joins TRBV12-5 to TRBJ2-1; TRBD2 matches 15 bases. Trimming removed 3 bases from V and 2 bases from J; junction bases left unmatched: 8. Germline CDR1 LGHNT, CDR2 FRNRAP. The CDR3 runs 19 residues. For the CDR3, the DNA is TGTGCTAGTGGTTTAATAACCGGACTAGCGGGGGGGACCTACAATGAGCAGTTCTTC. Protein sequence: CASGLITGLAGGTYNEQFF.

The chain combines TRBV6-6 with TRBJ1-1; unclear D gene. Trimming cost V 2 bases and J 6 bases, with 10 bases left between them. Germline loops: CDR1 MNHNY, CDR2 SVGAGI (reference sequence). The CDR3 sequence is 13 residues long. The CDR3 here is CASSYAFQSEAFF. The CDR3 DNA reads TGTGCCAGCAGTTACGCCTTCCAGTCTGAAGCTTTCTTT.

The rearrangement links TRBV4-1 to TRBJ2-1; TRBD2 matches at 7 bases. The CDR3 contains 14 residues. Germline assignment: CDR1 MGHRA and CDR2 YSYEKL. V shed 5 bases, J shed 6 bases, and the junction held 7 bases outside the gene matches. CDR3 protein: CASSSPTSSNEQFF. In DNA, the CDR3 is TGCGCCAGCAGCTCCCCGACTAGCAGCAATGAGCAGTTCTTC.

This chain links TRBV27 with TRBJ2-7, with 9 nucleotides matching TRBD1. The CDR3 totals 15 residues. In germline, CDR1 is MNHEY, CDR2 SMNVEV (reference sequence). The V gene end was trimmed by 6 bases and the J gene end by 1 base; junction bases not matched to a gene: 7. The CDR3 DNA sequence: TGTGCCAGCAGGGAGCCCGGGACAGGGTCCTACGAGCAGTACTTC. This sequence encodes CASREPGTGSYEQYF.

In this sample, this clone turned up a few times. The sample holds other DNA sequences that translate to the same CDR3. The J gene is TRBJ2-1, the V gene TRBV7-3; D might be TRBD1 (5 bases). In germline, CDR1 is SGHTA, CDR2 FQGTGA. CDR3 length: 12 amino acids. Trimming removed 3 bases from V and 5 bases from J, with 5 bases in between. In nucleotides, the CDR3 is TGTGCCAGCAGCTTGGGGCACAATGAGCAGTTCTTC. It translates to CASSLGHNEQFF.

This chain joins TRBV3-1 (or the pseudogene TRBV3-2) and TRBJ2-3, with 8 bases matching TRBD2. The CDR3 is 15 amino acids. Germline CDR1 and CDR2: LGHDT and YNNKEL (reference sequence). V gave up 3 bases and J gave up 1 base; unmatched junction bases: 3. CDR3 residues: CASSQPAGGTDTQYF. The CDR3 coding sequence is TGTGCCAGCAGCCAGCCAGCGGGGGGCACAGATACGCAGTATTTT.